This TCR beta chain was observed in a study of shared clonotypes between healthy human individuals. A roughly 200 ng quantity of DNA, approximately 29,000 T cell genomes, went into the sorted-subset replicate PCRs. TCRdb's copy holds only in-frame clones and misses some; the assay was immunoSEQ multiplex PCR. The table lists 2 million to 3 million clones, 80% to 95% of them singletons, with 0.36% in the top ten. All the donors were Caucasian adults who lived in Nashville, Tennessee. The split of CD4+ cells yielded CD45RA+ naive and CD45RA-negative memory subsets. The ends lost 4 bases at V and 15 bases at J; junction bases unmatched: 10. CDR1 MGHDK and CDR2 SYGVNS come from the germline V gene. CDR3 size: 13 residues.

The chain recombines TRBV25-1 with TRBJ2-1; 9 nucleotides match TRBD1. The specimen sequenced was naive CD4+ T cells from PBMCs. Indicated subset: CD45RA+ positively selected. This receptor was taken from a man between 18 and 29 years old in good health. Some clones in this sample may be carry-over from other donors' samples. This CDR3 reads CASSARTGGAGFF. CDR3 nucleotides: TGTGCCAGCAGTGCCCGAACAGGGGGCGCTGGGTTCTTC.